This T cell receptor beta chain was identified in a study of cytomegalovirus exposure and HLA in healthy donors (dated by TCRdb to about 2017). Background on the whole study: According to an earlier analysis of around 600 of the donors, some 170 million T cells yielded roughly 110 million unique TCR beta sequences and 276 Gb of sequence data. Of the approximately 400 genotyped donors, 65% to 90% fell in the genetic ancestry cluster associated with self-reported Caucasian donors. Both class I and class II loci were covered by HLA typing, at four-digit resolution. The study used immunosequencing to profile the T cell repertoires of 666 subjects and linked those repertoires to cytomegalovirus serostatus. On average, roughly 250,000 unique TCR beta nucleotide sequences were sequenced per donor among a few hundred genotyped donors of the cohort, with roughly 20% of those sequences being non-productive. Typing coverage varied by locus: about 620-640 donors for A, B, C, DRB1 and DQB1; about 520 for DQA1; over 600 for DPA1; 400 to 480 for DPB1. All discovery cohort repertoires had been generated on a single sequencing platform. An earlier analysis of around 540 of the donors applied high-throughput TCR beta sequencing to assess whether each TCR beta V gene segment acted as functional or pseudogenic. To predict cytomegalovirus infection status, the study brought together high-throughput TCR immunosequencing, statistical association of individual TCRs with disease status, and machine learning. A later genetic analysis took genome-wide SNP genotypes for 398 of the 666 donors and used that subset as a discovery cohort. The aim of the study was to test whether cataloging public T cell receptors could identify signatures of past pathogen exposure. Roughly 300 gigabases of sequencing data and around 88 million unique TCR sequences made up an early release that covered approximately 650 HLA-typed donors. A later analysis re-examined previously published TCR beta repertoires from several hundred donors and added high-resolution HLA genotyping to investigate patterns of TCR occurrence. Four or five DR-DQ haplotypes were handled as single units for association and clustering because linkage in the cohort was strong. Rather than drawing on any new phenotypic data, the later analysis identified candidate immune exposures from TCR beta sequences and the way those sequences occurred across donors. Donor age, sex, ethnicity and CMV serostatus were compiled together with the repertoire data. Along with the approximately 650-subject first cohort, a separate validation cohort of over a hundred different subjects was used.

Paper-wide results and their limitations: In a later analysis, most CMV-associated TCR beta chains were found to appear HLA-restricted, with HLA associations seemingly driven largely by CMV exposure. The authors suggested that the approach could potentially be generalized to other disease states and immunological phenotypes. For the cohort, immune exposure information was limited to CMV serostatus. Because counts were too low, under 20 rarely observed V segments, including chromosome 9 orphons, were left out of the earlier analysis of over 550 of the donors. A later analysis reported that several top co-occurrence clusters appeared linked to parvovirus B19, influenza, CMV and Epstein-Barr virus. When HLA alleles, especially DR and DQ, strongly co-occurred, attributing TCR associations to individual alleles was difficult. This cohort had only TCR beta chains sequenced, and the lack of alpha or paired-chain data limited which features could be detected. In a later analysis, HLA-associated TCR beta chains showed more clonal expansion and lower generation probabilities than non-associated chains that were equally common. Presence/absence analyses assumed roughly uniform sequencing depth across donors, an assumption that may not hold. Linkage disequilibrium might explain the correlated functional status among segregating V segments, but an unknown experimental factor could not be ruled out. In a later genetic analysis, a missense DCLRE1C variant was associated with V-gene and J-gene trimming of TCR beta chains, and the association was replicated in an independent cohort. In the study, around 150 TCR beta chains were listed as associated with cytomegalovirus. Because HLA typing was unavailable for some donors at each locus, only the typed subset was used in association tests. A further reported finding was that TCR beta sequences accurately predicted the HLA-A and HLA-B alleles for most subjects in the first cohort. Because the 87-base-pair reads could not distinguish some IMGT-functional V segments, including TRBV6-2 and TRBV6-3, those segments were excluded. Cytomegalovirus status was reported to be diagnosed by the classifier with high specificity and sensitivity in both the original and validation cohorts. In vitro tests confirmed that three of the cytomegalovirus-associated TCR beta chains recognize cytomegalovirus antigens. In a later analysis, TCR association rates were found to vary across HLA loci, with the most associated TCRs seen for DRB1 alleles and the fewest for HLA-C alleles. At a false discovery rate of 0.05, a later analysis linked 16,000 or so TCR beta sequences to specific HLA alleles. Broadly in line with IMGT annotations, most TCR beta V segments showed up in productive rearrangements about 90% or about 30% of the time in an earlier analysis of a few hundred of the donors. In a later genetic analysis, fewer N-insertions in productive TCRs were reported among donors in an Asian-associated ancestry cluster than the roughly 700-donor mean. Most TCR sequences were observed very rarely across donors, whereas some public TCRs were present in many individuals. A group of highly shared sequence variants was considered likely to be a technical artifact of the sequencing pipeline.

In total, roughly 670 healthy bone marrow donors made up the cohort. At the time of sampling, every cohort member was nominally healthy, though immune exposures that went unrecorded were likely present. The donor was CMV seropositive and was included in the group of approximately 310 seropositive cohort members. Every donor gave a peripheral blood sample, and the peripheral blood mononuclear cells from that sample were used for TCR beta sequencing. Genomic DNA was extracted from the blood cell samples with the Qiagen DNeasy Blood Extraction Kit. For this chain, trimming is 5 bases at the V end and 5 bases at the J end, and the number of junction bases without a gene match is 8. CDR3 length: 15 amino acids, cysteine to phenylalanine. Only the CDR3 DNA is retained, 45 bases long and in frame from the first base. CDR1 and CDR2, looked up from the germline V gene (reference sequence), are GTSNPN and SVGIG.

A remark on this clone: This receptor's antigen is unknown. Base quality data are lacking; no much larger clone is found one base away.

Receptor amplification or capture employed the immunoSEQ multiplex PCR assay. A mixture of 60 forward primers for TCR Vbeta segments and 13 reverse primers for TCR Jbeta segments was used in the multiplex PCR. The CDR3 region of rearranged TCR beta genes was amplified from genomic DNA with a multiplex PCR assay. On the Illumina HiSeq System, the amplified TCR beta libraries were sequenced as 87-base-pair reads. Turning to the authors' computational methods: Across the 500 to 700 repertoires, a later analysis counted roughly 77 million unique TCR beta chains, roughly 11 million of which were shared by at least two donors. To remove PCR and sequencing errors, raw reads were error-corrected and collapsed into unique sequences using a nearest-neighbor algorithm that merged closely related sequences. To assign V, D and J gene segments, CDR3 sequences were aligned to IMGT reference sequences. For a sequence to be retained, at least a six-nucleotide match to both a V gene segment and a J gene segment was required. Rearrangements were called productive when the CDR3 lacked stop codons and stayed in frame with V and J; all others were non-productive. CDR3 was defined according to IMGT convention as the region running from the second conserved V-encoded cysteine to the conserved J-encoded phenylalanine. Sequences without an unambiguous match to a single V gene segment were excluded from the earlier analysis of several hundred of the donors. An earlier analysis of a few hundred of the donors called V segments functional above 56.7% productive rearrangements and segregating when the between-donor standard deviation exceeded 5%. A statistical classification framework was developed to diagnose cytomegalovirus status using the catalog of TCR beta chain sequences. In a later analysis, V and J genes were assigned by comparing TCR nucleotide sequences against IMGT/GENE-DB human TR gene sequences. Using the TCRdist pipeline, a later analysis assigned CDR3 sequences along with most-parsimonious VDJ recombination scenarios. In a later analysis, each TCR beta chain was defined by its CDR3 amino acid sequence together with its V-gene family, and reads without a unique V-gene family were excluded. As a way to deal with suspected cross-contamination and a sequencing artifact, a later analysis dropped nearly 600 nucleotide sequences that were highly shared and had low generation probability. For each public chain, a later analysis derived a clonal expansion index from normalized ranks of inferred template counts within each repertoire. A later analysis computed generation probabilities with a VDJ recombination model fitted to out-of-frame rearrangements, and checked the results against IGoR. In a later analysis, TCR-TCR, TCR-HLA and TCR-CMV co-occurrence was scored with hypergeometric tests, and a repertoire-size bias correction was applied to TCR pairs. In a later analysis, false discovery rates were estimated by permuting HLA or CMV assignments 20 times. A later analysis grouped co-occurring TCRs with DBSCAN, adding TCRdist sequence similarity when clustering within HLA-allele-positive subsets. Repertoires with fewer than 30,000 or more than 120,000 public chains were left out of co-occurrence clustering, as were a few repertoires with anomalous nucleotide sharing. This immuneACCESS table, as held by TCRdb, lists in-frame sequences with V and J called but not all clones. Of the missing ones, under half trace to an unresolved V gene in checked studies; the others have no known cause. V, J and clone size are taken as reported in that table, and D and trimming were inferred from the DNA itself. Within this sample are about 70,000 clones, with about 74% of them counted one time only. Over 8.5% of the sample belongs to the ten largest clones.

Rearrangement joined TRBV30 to TRBJ2-1; 11 bases in the middle match TRBD2. The TCR comes from a woman aged 55-69 years in good health and CMV-seropositive. The sample consisted of PBMCs. The DNA is TGTGCCTGGGGATCGACTAGCGGGACGAACAATGAGCAGTTCTTC. This yields the protein CAWGSTSGTNNEQFF.